The sequence of this TCR beta chain was determined in a study of CD8 T cells in ankylosing spondylitis. TCRdb called the 5' RACE reads again in MiXCR, with one record for every CDR3 protein. The sample includes 200,000 to 250,000 distinct CDR3 sequences, roughly 6.6% of them seen just once. The study, taken as a whole, reports: Ankylosing spondylitis blood seemed to carry a telltale TCR beta motif made of about 8 highly homologous variants.

The table lists this clonotype with many counts. Its antigen is undetermined. Germline assignment: CDR1 SGDLS and CDR2 YYNGEE. This CDR3 contains 16 residues. Trimming stripped 3 bases from V and 8 bases from J, with 21 bases between. The V gene is TRBV9, the J gene TRBJ2-1; tentatively, D is TRBD1 (5 bases). The clonotype originates from a male donor with ankylosing spondylitis. Sequencing was done on a sample of blood, either unsorted or a sorted T cell fraction (not recorded which). CDR3 residues: CASSAPTPGLYDEQFF. In DNA form, the CDR3 reads TGTGCCAGCAGCGCTCCCACACCAGGGTTGTACGATGAGCAGTTCTTC.